A single sample gave rise to the 4 T cell receptor beta chains below, sequenced in a study of blood T cells in healthy people across ages. The second PCR ran about 6 to 11 cycles with a sample-barcoded 5' primer and J-beta primers. One entry per CDR3 protein, called by TCRdb with MiXCR from the 5' RACE reads. The sample lists roughly 2 million distinct CDR3 sequences; roughly 52% were seen once. Material: blood. Receptors originate from a woman between 35 and 50 years old in good health.

This chain links TRBV20-1 with TRBJ2-5, with a possible D match to TRBD1 (5 bases). CDR1 and CDR2 (germline): DFQATT, SNEGSKA (reference sequence). Between the trimmed V and J ends, which lost 0 bases and 2 bases, there was a span of 16 bases. This CDR3 has 16 amino acids. This CDR3 is CSAREGALMVQETQYF. The CDR3 region has the DNA TGCAGTGCTAGAGAAGGGGCTCTAATGGTACAAGAGACCCAGTACTTC.

The CDR3 sequence: CASSQDYLEGRSTDTQYF. The CDR3 nucleotides are TGTGCCAGCAGCCAAGATTACCTTGAGGGAAGAAGCACAGATACGCAGTATTTT. The chain combines TRBV4-2 with TRBJ2-3, with D possibly being TRBD2 (5 bases). Per germline, CDR1 LGHNA and CDR2 YNFKEQ. Trimming cost V 0 bases and J 0 bases, with 16 bases left between them. This CDR3 contains 18 residues.

The rearrangement uses TRBV4-3 and TRBJ2-3; D is uncertain. This CDR3 region has 13 residues. Germline V CDR1 and CDR2: LGHNA, YSLEER. Trimming cost V 0 bases and J 6 bases, with 7 bases left between them. The CDR3 loop reads CASSQDSMDTQYF. CDR3 coding DNA: TGCGCCAGCAGCCAAGATTCGATGGATACGCAGTATTTT.

This clonotype occurred a few times. The rearrangement uses TRBV29-1 and TRBJ1-2; no reliable D call. The V end lost 0 bases, the J end lost 9 bases, and 11 bases lay between the germline ends. Per the germline V gene, CDR1 is SQVTM and CDR2 is ANQGSEA. This CDR3 comprises 12 residues. CDR3 bases: TGCAGCGTTGAAGAGCAGTCAGTGCGCTACACCTTC. Protein product: CSVEEQSVRYTF.